This TCR beta chain was obtained from a study of beta chain features in type 1 diabetes. Expressed TCRB transcripts got sequenced, as all isolated RNA was reverse transcribed. Some clones are missing from TCRdb's copy, which holds only in-frame ones; the method was immunoSEQ multiplex PCR. The repertoire has roughly 500,000 clones, 10% to 12% of them found once; the top ten carry over 0.04%. The TCR sequence derives from a woman between 18 and 29 years old in good health. The sample taken for sequencing was naive CD4+ T cells from blood.

For the CDR3, the DNA is TGTGCCAGCAGACGCAATGGAGCGGGGCGGTCAGAGCAGTTCTTC. This translates into CASRRNGAGRSEQFF. V is TRBV11-3 and J is TRBJ2-1; 7 bases are shared with TRBD2. This CDR3 is 15 amino acids long. CDR1 is SGHNT, CDR2 YENEEA, per germline. The junction had 15 bases not matched to a gene; V was cut back by 6 bases and J by 10 bases.